These 25 T cell receptor beta chains came from one sample sequenced in a study of Graves' ophthalmopathy and Graves' hyperthyroidism. Investigators amplified TCR beta CDR3 regions from RNA transcripts. Second-round multiplex PCR came after first-round RT-PCR with HTBI primers. In TCRdb, the multiplex PCR reads were re-called with MiXCR into one record per CDR3 protein. Of some 390,000 distinct CDR3 sequences in the sample, around 16% were seen once. Sequenced sample: peripheral blood. The receptors shown here come from a woman aged 18-35 years with Graves' ophthalmopathy.

This clonotype occurred many times. The V call is TRBV7-2, the J call TRBJ2-7; D gene ambiguous. The V gene lost 3 bases and the J gene lost 4 bases, with 10 bases spanning the gap. The CDR3 sequence is 13 residues long. In germline, CDR1 is SGHTA, CDR2 FQGNSA. The CDR3 nucleotides read TGTGCCAGCAGCTTTTCCCGTGGATACGAGCAGTACTTC. This sequence encodes CASSFSRGYEQYF.

This clonotype was picked up many times. V usage is TRBV5-4 and J usage is TRBJ2-7, with no clear D. Per germline, CDR1 SGHNT and CDR2 YYREEE (reference sequence). This CDR3 region has 13 residues. Trimming cost V 0 bases and J 4 bases, with 8 bases left between them. CDR3 loop: CASSLDEEYEQYF. CDR3 bases: TGTGCCAGCAGCTTGGATGAGGAATACGAGCAGTACTTC.

This clonotype was recorded many times. V gene TRBV20-1 combines with J gene TRBJ2-4, with TRBD2 identical over 7 bases. V shed 0 bases, J shed 4 bases, and the junction held 6 bases outside the gene matches. The CDR3 loop spans 15 amino acids. Germline V gives CDR1 DFQATT, CDR2 SNEGSKA (reference sequence). CDR3 sequence reads: CSARDPGGWKNIQYF. The CDR3 region has the DNA TGCAGTGCTAGAGATCCGGGGGGATGGAAAAACATTCAGTACTTC.

The sample holds many counts of this clonotype. The V and J genes are TRBV27 and TRBJ1-5; D is uncertain. Trimming took 5 bases from V and 0 from J, leaving 8 bases between them. Looked up from germline, CDR1 is MNHEY and CDR2 is SMNVEV (reference sequence). There are 14 residues in the CDR3. The CDR3 DNA reads as TGTGCCAGCAGTGATAGCGATAGCAATCAGCCCCAGCATTTT. This translates into CASSDSDSNQPQHF.

At least ten counts were recorded for this clonotype. This chain uses TRBV6-5 with TRBJ1-3; no clear D. The CDR3 contains 14 residues. The germline CDR1 and CDR2 sequences are MNHEY and SVGAGI. Trimming took 2 bases from V and 8 from J, leaving 13 bases between them. In DNA form, the CDR3 reads TGTGCCAGCAGTTACCGGGATCCTAGGGACACCATATATTTT. Its translation: CASSYRDPRDTIYF.

This clonotype was counted ten times or more. This rearrangement joins TRBV5-6 to TRBJ2-7; weak D call: TRBD1 (6 bases). Trimming left V 3 bases short and J 4 bases short, with 20 bases between. Per germline, CDR1 SGHDT and CDR2 YYEEEE. There are 16 residues in the CDR3. As DNA, the CDR3 is TGTGCCAGCAGCTCCAGTTCGGGACACCCTCTTTACGAGCAGTACTTC. Translated: CASSSSSGHPLYEQYF.

This clonotype has at least ten counts. This rearrangement joins TRBV28 to TRBJ1-5; D gene unclear. Trimming stripped 2 bases from V and 9 bases from J, with 14 bases between. Looked up from germline, CDR1 is MDHEN and CDR2 is SYDVKM. CDR3 length: 14 amino acids. The CDR3 DNA is TGTGCCAGCAGTTTACCCCAGATCGTTCGGCCCCAGCATTTT. Protein: CASSLPQIVRPQHF. Full variable domain (rest looked up from reference TRBV28 and TRBJ1-5): DVKVTQSSRYLVKRTGEKVFLECVQDMDHENMFWYRQDPGLGLRLIYFSYDVKMKEKGDIPEGYSVSREKKERFSLILESASTNQTSMYLCASSLPQIVRPQHFGDGTRLSIL.

The sample holds many counts of this clonotype. This rearrangement joins TRBV5-1 to TRBJ2-7; D remains ambiguous. Trimming took off 1 base at V and 2 bases at J, with 16 bases between the two ends. Looked up from germline, CDR1 is SGHRS and CDR2 is YFSETQ. This CDR3 is built from 16 residues. The CDR3 DNA reads as TGCGCCAGCAGCTTGTTATCGCAGGCGTCAACCTACGAGCAGTACTTC. Protein product: CASSLLSQASTYEQYF.

This clonotype has at least ten counts. The chain has TRBV7-3 and TRBJ2-3, with D tentatively TRBD1 or TRBD2 (5 bases each). The V end was cut by 2 bases, the J end by 5 bases, with 11 bases between. This CDR3 region has 14 residues. CDR1 and CDR2 (germline): SGHTA, FQGTGA. CDR3 sequence reads: CASSLGSGGDTQYF. CDR3 coding DNA: TGTGCCAGCAGCTTAGGTAGTGGGGGAGATACGCAGTATTTT.

There are many counts of this clonotype. The chain has TRBV12-3 or TRBV12-4 and TRBJ1-5; no firm D call. The ends were cut back, 1 base at V and 3 bases at J, with 13 bases in the middle. There are 16 residues in the CDR3. The CDR3 loop is CASSLVLGPPNQPQHF. DNA of the CDR3: TGTGCCAGCAGTTTAGTTTTAGGCCCCCCCAATCAGCCCCAGCATTTT.

Ten or more counts support this clonotype. This chain links TRBV6-1 with TRBJ1-1; no clear D gene. Per germline, CDR1 MNHNS and CDR2 SASEGT. This CDR3 contains 12 residues. Trimming left V 10 bases short and J 8 bases short, with 17 bases between. CDR3 in amino acids: CATLYGSLEAFF. In nucleotides, the CDR3 is TGTGCCACCCTTTACGGGTCTTTAGAAGCTTTCTTT.

This clonotype has ten or more counts. This sequence joins TRBV12-3 or TRBV12-4 and TRBJ2-7, with 9 bases identical to TRBD2. This CDR3 comprises 13 residues. Trimming took 11 bases from V and 9 from J; bases not matched to a gene: 14. The CDR3 sequence is CASSGGGAVGQYF. The DNA of the CDR3 is TGTGCCTCAAGCGGCGGGGGGGCGGTGGGGCAGTACTTC.

This clonotype was observed many times. The rearrangement uses TRBV5-6 and TRBJ2-5; possibly TRBD1 for D (6 bases). The CDR3 loop spans 13 amino acids. V was cut by 4 bases and J by 5 bases, with 12 bases left in between. Looked up from germline, CDR1 is SGHDT and CDR2 is YYEEEE. The CDR3 sequence is CASSPDSEETQYF. The CDR3 region has the DNA TGTGCCAGCAGCCCGGACAGTGAGGAGACCCAGTACTTC.

The V gene is TRBV15, the J gene TRBJ2-7, with 9 bases aligning to TRBD1. This CDR3 comprises 16 residues. CDR1 and CDR2 from the germline V gene are LNHNV and YYDKDF (reference sequence). Losses at the gene ends were 5 bases for V and 2 bases for J; bases not matched to a gene: 10. The CDR3 DNA follows: TGTGCCACCAGCGTACGACAGGGGGGCTCAACCTACGAGCAGTACTTC. It is translated as CATSVRQGGSTYEQYF.

This sequence joins TRBV28 and TRBJ2-7; D might be TRBD2 (6 bases). This CDR3 has 14 residues. Germline CDR1 is MDHEN and CDR2 is SYDVKM. V was shortened by 2 bases and J by 3 bases, with 11 bases between the two germline ends. The CDR3 nucleotides read TGTGCCAGCAGTTTAGGGGGGAACAACTACGAGCAGTACTTC. Amino acids: CASSLGGNNYEQYF.

The chain has TRBV18 and TRBJ1-2; 8 bases fit TRBD1. The CDR3 totals 16 residues. V shed 3 bases and J 2 bases; nucleotides not matched to a gene: 8. Per germline, CDR1 KGHSH and CDR2 LQKENI. CDR3 sequence (DNA): TGTGCCAGCTCACCCATATCCGGGACAGGAAACTATGGCTACACCTTC. It translates to CASSPISGTGNYGYTF.

At least ten counts were recorded for this clonotype. V usage is TRBV20-1 and J usage is TRBJ1-5, with 7 bases identical to TRBD1. V trimming: 1 base; J trimming: 3 bases; junction bases outside the gene matches: 6. Germline-derived CDR1 and CDR2 are DFQATT and SNEGSKA (reference sequence). The CDR3 length is 15 residues. CDR3 residues: CSARGATGVNQPQHF. The CDR3 coding sequence is TGCAGTGCTAGAGGTGCAACAGGGGTCAATCAGCCCCAGCATTTT.

This clonotype was seen at least ten times. V and J are TRBV27 and TRBJ2-7; TRBD2 aligns across 10 bases. CDR1 MNHEY and CDR2 SMNVEV come from the germline V gene (reference sequence). The J segment lost 4 bases and the V segment lost 3 bases, leaving 6 bases of the junction unmatched. The CDR3 spans 15 residues. In DNA form, the CDR3 reads TGTGCCAGCAGTTTCCGGTCTAGCGGGGGTTACGAGCAGTACTTC. It specifies CASSFRSSGGYEQYF.

This clonotype has ten or more counts. The chain combines TRBV19 with TRBJ1-2, with 8 bases identical to TRBD1. CDR1 is LNHDA and CDR2 is SQIVND in the germline V gene (reference sequence). Trimming cost V 5 bases and J 4 bases; bases outside gene matches: 6. The CDR3 covers 14 residues. The CDR3 sequence: CASSQTGASYGYTF. DNA of the CDR3: TGTGCCAGTAGTCAGACAGGGGCAAGCTATGGCTACACCTTC.

This clonotype has a count of ten or more. The J gene is TRBJ2-5, the V gene TRBV28; 10 nucleotides match TRBD2. The CDR3 spans 16 residues. The V gene end was trimmed by 6 bases and the J gene end by 5 bases; junction bases not matched to a gene: 12. Germline lookup yields CDR1 MDHEN and CDR2 SYDVKM. The CDR3 loop reads CASSTPGLAGVETQYF. CDR3 nucleotides: TGTGCCAGCAGCACACCTGGGCTAGCGGGAGTTGAGACCCAGTACTTC.

This clonotype has a count of ten or more. The genes are TRBV20-1 and TRBJ2-7, with D hard to call. With 0 bases removed from V and 2 bases from J, the gap between germline ends came to 14 bases. Germline V gene lookup returns CDR1 DFQATT and CDR2 SNEGSKA (reference sequence). The CDR3 sequence is 15 residues long. The CDR3 region is CSARDPRQAPYEQYF. The CDR3 coding sequence is TGCAGTGCTAGAGACCCCAGGCAGGCTCCCTACGAGCAGTACTTC.

Ten or more counts support this clonotype. The gene calls are TRBV12-3 or TRBV12-4 and TRBJ1-1; TRBD1 matches at 10 bases. The CDR3 is 13 residues long. V shed 3 bases, J shed 11 bases, and the junction held 6 bases outside the gene matches. The CDR3 spells CASSFGDRGLAFF. The CDR3 DNA sequence: TGTGCCAGCAGTTTTGGGGACAGGGGATTGGCTTTCTTT.

There are a few counts of this clonotype. A read error may explain this, as a much larger clone is one base away. V usage is TRBV30 and J usage is TRBJ1-1, with a possible D match to TRBD1 (5 bases). Trimming cost V 8 bases and J 5 bases, with 15 bases left between them. Germline values: CDR1 GTSNPN, CDR2 SVGIG (reference sequence). The CDR3 is made up of 12 amino acids. CDR3: CAGKRGGTEAFF. The CDR3 DNA reads TGTGCCGGAAAGAGGGGCGGTACTGAAGCTTTCTTT.

The CDR3, as DNA: TGTGCCAGCGGAAGCCAGACAGGCACCTACGAGCAGTACTTC. It is translated as CASGSQTGTYEQYF. The chain links TRBV6-2 or TRBV6-3 to TRBJ2-7; a weak D match, TRBD1 (6 bases). CDR3 length equals 14 residues. The germline CDR1 and CDR2 sequences are MNHEY and SVGEGT. Trimming took off 8 bases at V and 2 bases at J, with 16 bases between the two ends.

This clonotype was observed once. The rearrangement uses TRBV20-1 and TRBJ1-1; D ambiguous. CDR1 and CDR2 (germline): DFQATT, SNEGSKA (reference sequence). This CDR3 has 12 residues. V was pared by 6 bases and J by 4 bases, with 12 bases between. CDR3 DNA: TGCAGTGCCTTAGAGGGTTTCACTGAAGCTTTCTTT. As protein: CSALEGFTEAFF.